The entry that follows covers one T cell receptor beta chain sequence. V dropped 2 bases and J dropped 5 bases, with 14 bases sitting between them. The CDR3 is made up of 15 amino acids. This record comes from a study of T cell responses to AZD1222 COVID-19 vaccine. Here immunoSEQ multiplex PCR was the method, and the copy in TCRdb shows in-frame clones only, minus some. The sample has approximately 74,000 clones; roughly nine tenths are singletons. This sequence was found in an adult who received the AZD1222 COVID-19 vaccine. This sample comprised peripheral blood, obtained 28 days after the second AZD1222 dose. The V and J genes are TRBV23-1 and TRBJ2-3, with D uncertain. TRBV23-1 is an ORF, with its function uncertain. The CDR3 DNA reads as TGCGCCAGCAGTCAAAACGTCTCGGCCCGAGATACGCAGTATTTT. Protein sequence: CASSQNVSARDTQYF.